A single sample gave rise to the 24 T cell receptor beta chains below, sequenced in a study of blood T cell repertoires in COVID-19 (dated by TCRdb to about 2020). Libraries came from the immunoSEQ multiplex PCR assay. This immuneACCESS table, as held by TCRdb, lists in-frame sequences with V and J called but not all clones. Of the missing ones, under half trace to an unresolved V gene in checked studies; the others have no known cause. The sample table holds 350,000 to 450,000 clones, of which 70% to 90% were seen once. The ten largest clonotypes hold 7.1% of the sample. Input material: peripheral blood. These receptors came from a woman aged 55-69 years with COVID-19, enrolled during active disease.

This rearrangement joins TRBV9 to TRBJ2-3; 7 bases are shared with TRBD1. This CDR3 has 18 amino acids. Germline CDR1 SGDLS, CDR2 YYNGEE. Trimming cost V 0 bases and J 3 bases; bases outside gene matches: 13. In DNA, the CDR3 is TGTGCCAGCAGCGTAGAGGGAACAGGGGTGGGTGCGACAGATACGCAGTATTTT. Translating it yields CASSVEGTGVGATDTQYF.

V gene TRBV7-2 combines with J gene TRBJ2-5; perhaps TRBD2 as D (7 bases). The CDR3 contains 15 residues. Germline V gene lookup returns CDR1 SGHTA and CDR2 FQGNSA. V gave up 1 base and J gave up 5 bases, with 14 bases separating them. The CDR3 protein is CASSLGRGGQETQYF. The CDR3 DNA follows: TGTGCCAGCAGCTTAGGAAGGGGGGGGCAGGAGACCCAGTACTTC.

CDR3 nucleotides: TGTGCCAGCAGTTTATATAGACAGGGGGCTCGTCAGCCCCAGCATTTT. Protein: CASSLYRQGARQPQHF. V and J are TRBV27 and TRBJ1-5; 10 bases map to TRBD1. Germline values: CDR1 MNHEY, CDR2 SMNVEV (reference sequence). The CDR3 spans 16 residues. With V trimmed by 1 base and J by 6 bases, 6 bases remained unmatched.

The rearrangement links TRBV6-5 to TRBJ1-3; the D gene is possibly TRBD1 (5 bases). In germline, CDR1 is MNHEY, CDR2 SVGAGI. The V end lost 5 bases, the J end lost 1 base, and 12 bases lay between the germline ends. The CDR3 totals 15 residues. CDR3: CASSRQGASGNTIYF. In DNA, the CDR3 is TGTGCCAGCAGTCGCCAAGGGGCGTCTGGAAACACCATATATTTT.

The rearrangement uses TRBV7-2 and TRBJ1-5; D gene unclear. Trimming shortened V by 1 base and J by 0 bases, and 7 bases separated the two germline ends. This CDR3 has 15 amino acids. The germline V gene encodes CDR1 SGHTA and CDR2 FQGNSA. This CDR3 reads CASSLVSHSNQPQHF. Written as DNA, the CDR3 is TGTGCCAGCAGCTTAGTCAGTCATAGCAATCAGCCCCAGCATTTT.

This clone was detected only once. DNA of the CDR3: TGTGCCAGCAGGCAAGACTCGAGCTCCTACAATGAGCAGTTCTTC. As protein: CASRQDSSSYNEQFF. V and J are TRBV11-1 and TRBJ2-1; no clear D. V gave up 6 bases and J gave up 0 bases, with 12 bases separating them. Germline V lookup: CDR1 SGHAT, CDR2 FQDESV (reference sequence). This CDR3 has 15 amino acids.

CDR3 DNA: TGTGCCAGCAGCAAAGCGCGTGGGGCCGGCGACGTGCTGAGCTATGGCTACACCTTC. Translation gives CASSKARGAGDVLSYGYTF. The chain combines TRBV21-1 with TRBJ1-2; TRBD1, as called in the table, went unchecked against the DNA. TRBV21-1 is shown as a pseudogene. CDR3 length: 19 amino acids.

The chain uses TRBV4-1 and TRBJ2-1, with 7 nucleotides matching TRBD2. The junction had 7 bases not matched to a gene; V was cut back by 1 base and J by 7 bases. This CDR3 is built from 15 residues. Germline-derived CDR1 and CDR2 are MGHRA and YSYEKL. CDR3 sequence: CASSQVGGGRNEQFF. The CDR3 nucleotides are TGCGCCAGCAGCCAAGTTGGCGGGGGTCGGAATGAGCAGTTCTTC.

Comments on this clone: This sample includes further DNA sequences coding for the same CDR3. The chain employs TRBV5-1 and TRBJ2-7, with unresolved D. In germline, CDR1 is SGHRS, CDR2 YFSETQ. This CDR3 is built from 12 residues. V was clipped by 0 bases and J by 7 bases, with 8 bases between them. The CDR3 nucleotides are TGCGCCAGCAGCTTGGATCGTCTGGAGCAGTACTTC. Its protein product is CASSLDRLEQYF.

This clone was seen only once. This chain uses TRBV11-2 with TRBJ1-4; 7 positions match TRBD1. Looked up from germline, CDR1 is SGHAT and CDR2 is FQNNGV. The CDR3 totals 13 residues. V gave up 5 bases and J gave up 17 bases; unmatched junction bases: 14. The CDR3 DNA is TGTGCCAGCAGCGCGACTGTAACAGGGGCGGGTTTTTTT. It is translated as CASSATVTGAGFF.

This clone was counted between two and nine times. The sample holds other DNA sequences that translate to the same CDR3. The V and J genes are TRBV7-3 and TRBJ1-1; weak D call: TRBD1 (5 bases). CDR3 length: 14 residues. The germline V gene has CDR1 SGHTA and CDR2 FQGTGA. V was shortened by 0 bases and J by 1 base, with 6 bases between the two germline ends. The CDR3 coding sequence is TGTGCCAGCAGCTTAACGGGGGGGAACACTGAAGCTTTCTTT. Translating it yields CASSLTGGNTEAFF.

The CDR3 DNA is TGTGCCAGCAGTGATGGCCAAAGAACTGAAGCTTTCTTT. Encoded protein: CASSDGQRTEAFF. The chain joins TRBV2 to TRBJ1-1; D is uncertain. Trimming removed 3 bases at V and 5 bases at J, with 10 bases between. The V gene's germline CDR1 is SNHLY and CDR2 FYNNEI. This CDR3 spans 13 amino acids.

This clone was seen a single time. The J gene is TRBJ2-7, the V gene TRBV30; 9 bases agree with TRBD2. CDR3 length: 11 amino acids. Germline V gives CDR1 GTSNPN, CDR2 SVGIG (reference sequence). The junction had 6 bases not matched to a gene; V was cut back by 4 bases and J by 11 bases. The CDR3 sequence: CAWNSGGTEYF. The DNA for the CDR3 is TGTGCCTGGAACAGCGGGGGGACGGAGTACTTC.

The gene calls are TRBV9 and TRBJ2-5, with D unclear. The CDR3 runs to 12 residues. Trimming took 3 bases from V and 5 from J, leaving 8 bases between them. The V gene's germline CDR1 is SGDLS and CDR2 YYNGEE. CDR3 protein: CASSASSETQYF. CDR3 coding DNA: TGTGCCAGCAGCGCGAGCTCCGAGACCCAGTACTTC.

The chain has TRBV19 and TRBJ2-3, with D unresolved. Germline V gene lookup returns CDR1 LNHDA and CDR2 SQIVND (reference sequence). The CDR3 is 11 residues long. V lost 5 bases, J lost 5 bases, and 5 bases lay in between. CDR3 bases: TGTGCCAGTAGTCTCGGAGATACGCAGTATTTT. This gives the protein CASSLGDTQYF.

In this sample, this clone turned up a few times. This chain connects TRBV5-4 to TRBJ1-1; D perhaps matches TRBD1 (5 bases). CDR3 size: 16 residues. V was cut by 5 bases and J by 1 base, with 18 bases left in between. The germline CDR1 and CDR2 sequences are SGHNT and YYREEE (reference sequence). The CDR3 region is CASSPGGKGSNTEAFF. The CDR3 DNA reads TGTGCCAGCAGTCCGGGGGGAAAGGGGTCGAACACTGAAGCTTTCTTT.

The rearrangement joins TRBV5-4 to TRBJ2-1; perhaps TRBD1 as D (5 bases). This CDR3 has 15 amino acids. The V gene's germline CDR1 is SGHNT and CDR2 YYREEE (reference sequence). Trimming removed 0 bases at V and 0 bases at J, with 7 bases between. The CDR3 bases are TGTGCCAGCAGCTTGGGGGGCCGCTCCTACAATGAGCAGTTCTTC. It specifies CASSLGGRSYNEQFF. Filled out from reference TRBV5-4 and TRBJ2-1, the complete variable domain reads ETGVTQSPTHLIKTRGQQVTLRCSSQSGHNTVSWYQQALGQGPQFIFQYYREEENGRGNFPPRFSGLQFPNYSSELNVNALELDDSALYLCASSLGGRSYNEQFFGPGTRLTVL.

The sample holds one count of this clone. The CDR3 coding sequence is TGTGCCAGCAGGACCGGGACAGTGACCTCTGGAAACACCATATATTTT. Translation: CASRTGTVTSGNTIYF. The chain links TRBV2 to TRBJ1-3, with TRBD1 matching over 7 bases. From germline, CDR1 is SNHLY and CDR2 FYNNEI. V trimming: 6 bases; J trimming: 0 bases; junction bases outside the gene matches: 8. The CDR3 is 16 amino acids.

The gene calls are TRBV4-3 and TRBJ2-1; 7 bases are shared with TRBD1. Unmatched junction bases numbered 13, after V lost 4 bases and J lost 10 bases. CDR3 length: 15 amino acids. Germline CDR1 and CDR2: LGHNA and YSLEER. CDR3 DNA sequence: TGCGCCAGCAGCCCTAGCCCATCGACAGGGAACGAGCAGTTCTTC. Translating gives CASSPSPSTGNEQFF.

J is TRBJ1-3 and V is TRBV5-4, with a possible D match to TRBD1 (6 bases). The CDR3 length is 16 residues. Germline V gene data show CDR1 as SGHNT and CDR2 as YYREEE (reference sequence). V dropped 0 bases and J dropped 0 bases, with 10 bases sitting between them. The CDR3 DNA follows: TGTGCCAGCAGCTTGGATGGGGGCCGCTCTGGAAACACCATATATTTT. Its translation: CASSLDGGRSGNTIYF.

The rearrangement uses TRBV30 and TRBJ1-2; 8 bases align to TRBD1. Germline V gene data show CDR1 as GTSNPN and CDR2 as SVGIG (reference sequence). V gave up 3 bases and J gave up 7 bases; unmatched junction bases: 7. The CDR3 spans 13 residues. The CDR3 sequence is CAWSKTTGVGYTF. The CDR3 DNA reads as TGTGCCTGGAGCAAGACGACAGGGGTTGGCTACACCTTC. Together with reference TRBV30 and TRBJ1-2, the CDR3 gives the full variable domain: SQTIHQWPATLVQPVGSPLSLECTVEGTSNPNLYWYRQAAGRGLQLLFYSVGIGQISSEVPQNLSASRPQDRQFILSSKKLLLSDSGFYLCAWSKTTGVGYTFGSGTRLTVV.

This rearrangement joins TRBV5-4 to TRBJ1-2, with 7 bases that match TRBD1. Per germline, CDR1 SGHNT and CDR2 YYREEE (reference sequence). There are 14 residues in the CDR3. Unmatched junction bases numbered 11, after V lost 4 bases and J lost 8 bases. CDR3 in amino acids: CASSQGQSYPGYTF. The DNA of the CDR3 is TGTGCCAGCAGCCAGGGACAGTCCTATCCCGGCTACACCTTC.

V gene TRBV6-6 combines with J gene TRBJ1-3; D may be TRBD1 (5 bases). Germline lookup yields CDR1 MNHNY and CDR2 SVGAGI (reference sequence). The CDR3 totals 16 residues. V was trimmed by 5 bases and J by 0 bases, leaving 14 bases between them. CDR3 region: CASSTGGAGSGNTIYF. For the CDR3, the DNA is TGTGCCAGCAGTACTGGAGGGGCCGGCTCTGGAAACACCATATATTTT.

The V and J genes are TRBV27 and TRBJ2-1; TRBD2 aligns across 11 bases. Germline-derived CDR1 and CDR2 are MNHEY and SMNVEV (reference sequence). V trimming: 2 bases; J trimming: 5 bases; junction bases outside the gene matches: 11. The CDR3 loop spans 18 amino acids. The CDR3 loop reads CASSLIWISGGEHNEQFF. For the CDR3, the DNA is TGTGCCAGCAGTTTAATATGGATTAGCGGGGGGGAGCACAATGAGCAGTTCTTC.